This T cell receptor beta chain derives from a study of T cells after yellow fever vaccination. This clonotype was recorded a few times. The CDR3 extends over 13 amino acids. V shed 4 bases and J shed 6 bases, with 9 bases lying between them. Per germline, CDR1 SEHNR and CDR2 FQNEAQ (reference sequence). MiXCR was run by TCRdb on the 5' RACE reads, yielding one entry per CDR3 protein. The profile shows about 50,000 distinct CDR3 sequences, roughly 7.3% of them singletons. The V gene is TRBV7-9, the J gene TRBJ2-2, with D perhaps TRBD2 (6 bases). The TCR sequence derives from a man between 18 and 35 years old who received the YFV17D yellow fever vaccine. This specimen was CD8+ T cells sorted from PBMCs, taken roughly 14 days after the first yellow fever vaccination. DNA of the CDR3: TGTGCCAGCAGCTCTCGGGGGTCCGGGGAGCTGTTTTTT. Protein: CASSSRGSGELFF.